The next 25 T cell receptor beta chains were all read from a single sample in a study of blood T cell repertoires in COVID-19. Sequencing was performed with immunoSEQ multiplex PCR; in TCRdb, only in-frame clones are kept and a portion is missing. In the table there are 120,000 or so clones, 78% of which are singletons. What was sequenced was peripheral blood. Receptors originate from a man between 65 and 85 years old with acute or convalescent COVID-19.

The chain joins TRBV11-3 to TRBJ2-3, with 11 bases lining up with TRBD2. Germline V lookup: CDR1 SGHNT, CDR2 YENEEA. The V and J ends lost 0 bases and 5 bases, in that order; junction bases with no gene match: 4. The CDR3 has 16 residues. The CDR3 is CASSLDLAGGLDTQYF. The CDR3 bases are TGTGCCAGCAGCTTAGATCTAGCGGGGGGCTTAGATACGCAGTATTTT. Full variable domain (remainder filled in from reference TRBV11-3 and TRBJ2-3): EAGVVQSPRYKIIEKKQPVAFWCNPISGHNTLYWYLQNLGQGPELLIRYENEEAVDDSQLPKDRFSAERLKGVDSTLKIQPAELGDSAVYLCASSLDLAGGLDTQYFGPGTRLTVL.

This clone was counted between two and nine times. This chain joins TRBV4-2 and TRBJ1-3; possible D gene TRBD1, 6 bases. The germline gives CDR1 LGHNA, CDR2 YNFKEQ. The CDR3 loop spans 15 amino acids. The germline V and J ends were trimmed by 0 bases and 8 bases, with 14 bases remaining between them. CDR3 sequence: CASSQDSRAGDTIYF. The CDR3 DNA reads as TGTGCCAGCAGCCAAGATTCACGGGCAGGGGACACCATATATTTT.

This clone was seen once. The J gene is TRBJ2-1, the V gene TRBV6-6, with 12 bases fitting TRBD2. Germline-derived CDR1 and CDR2 are MNHNY and SVGAGI (reference sequence). V dropped 5 bases and J dropped 5; count of bases not matched to a gene: 1. The CDR3 runs 14 residues. CDR3 region: CASSGLAGNNEQFF. For the CDR3, the DNA is TGTGCCAGCAGTGGACTAGCGGGGAACAATGAGCAGTTCTTC.

This sequence joins TRBV10-3 and TRBJ2-3; 14 positions match TRBD2. V gave up 4 bases and J gave up 9 bases; unmatched junction bases: 3. The germline gives CDR1 ENHRY, CDR2 SYGVKD. The CDR3 is 14 residues long. The CDR3 loop is CAISVGTSGGTQYF. The CDR3 DNA is TGTGCCATCAGTGTAGGGACTAGCGGGGGAACGCAGTATTTT.

V gene TRBV4-3 combines with J gene TRBJ1-2; D is unclear. The length of the CDR3 is 15 residues. Trimming removed 0 bases from V and 3 bases from J, with 11 bases in between. Per the germline V gene, CDR1 is LGHNA and CDR2 is YSLEER. The CDR3 nucleotides read TGCGCCAGCAGCCAAGAGGCCAGACATTACTATGGCTACACCTTC. Translated, it gives CASSQEARHYYGYTF.

The rearrangement joins TRBV6-5 to TRBJ1-5, with a tentative D call TRBD1 (5 bases). The V gene's germline CDR1 is MNHEY and CDR2 SVGAGI. Trimming took off 5 bases at V and 0 bases at J, with 11 bases between the two ends. The CDR3 covers 15 residues. CDR3 sequence reads: CASSPSRGSNQPQHF. DNA of the CDR3: TGTGCCAGCAGTCCATCAAGGGGTAGCAATCAGCCCCAGCATTTT.

The genes are TRBV7-8 and TRBJ1-2; TRBD1 is a possible D gene (6 bases). Germline CDR1 and CDR2: SGHVS and FQNEAQ. The V end lost 2 bases, the J end lost 7 bases, and 14 bases lay between the germline ends. This CDR3 spans 14 amino acids. The CDR3 coding sequence is TGTGCCAGCAGCTTATCGCTGGGGGCGGGTGGCTACACCTTC. As protein: CASSLSLGAGGYTF.

The chain joins TRBV19 to TRBJ2-6, with 7 bases lining up with TRBD1. The CDR3 loop spans 19 amino acids. Germline V gene sequence: CDR1 LNHDA, CDR2 SQIVND (reference sequence). Trimming took 6 bases from V and 1 from J; bases not matched to a gene: 15. The DNA for the CDR3 is TGTGCCAGTAGCACCCCGGCGAGGGGGCAACAATCTGGGGCCAACGTCCTGACTTTC. Residues: CASSTPARGQQSGANVLTF.

The chain combines TRBV5-1 with TRBJ2-1; no reliable D call. Trimming left V 0 bases short and J 4 bases short, with 5 bases between. The CDR3 length is 13 residues. The germline CDR1 and CDR2 sequences are SGHRS and YFSETQ. CDR3 coding DNA: TGCGCCAGCAGCTTGGGTACTTACAATGAGCAGTTCTTC. It yields the protein CASSLGTYNEQFF.

This rearrangement joins TRBV27 to TRBJ1-6; D is unresolved. The germline V gene has CDR1 MNHEY and CDR2 SMNVEV (reference sequence). V shed 5 bases and J shed 7 bases, with 12 bases lying between them. CDR3 length: 14 residues. Here the CDR3 DNA reads TGTGCCAGCAGTCGGCAGGCTACAAATTCACCCCTCCACTTT. Translation gives CASSRQATNSPLHF.

The J gene is TRBJ1-4, the V gene TRBV4-2, with 9 bases fitting TRBD1. Germline CDR1 LGHNA, CDR2 YNFKEQ. V lost 1 base and J lost 6; bases outside the gene matches: 6. The CDR3 loop spans 16 amino acids. CDR3 sequence reads: CASSQVQGAGDEKLFF. In DNA form, the CDR3 reads TGTGCCAGCAGCCAAGTACAGGGGGCGGGGGATGAAAAACTGTTTTTT.

This chain connects TRBV5-4 to TRBJ1-5, with D maybe TRBD1 (6 bases). V shed 0 bases and J shed 7 bases, with 14 bases lying between them. The CDR3 is 15 amino acids. The germline CDR1 and CDR2 sequences are SGHNT and YYREEE (reference sequence). The CDR3 DNA follows: TGTGCCAGCAGCTTGGGTGGAGGCGGGGGCCAGCCCCAGCATTTT. Protein: CASSLGGGGGQPQHF.

J is TRBJ1-2 and V is TRBV29-1; 9 positions agree with TRBD1. V trimming: 3 bases; J trimming: 7 bases; junction bases outside the gene matches: 6. Germline values: CDR1 SQVTM, CDR2 ANQGSEA. The CDR3 is 13 amino acids. The CDR3 DNA follows: TGCAGCGTTGAGGGACAGGGATTAGGTGGCTACACCTTC. Translated, it gives CSVEGQGLGGYTF.

V is TRBV23-1 and J is TRBJ2-2; 7 nucleotides line up with TRBD1. TRBV23-1 counts as an open reading frame of uncertain function. The CDR3 sequence is 16 residues long. V shed 2 bases and J 7 bases; nucleotides not matched to a gene: 10. The CDR3: CASSQRGHRGGGELFF. CDR3 nucleotide sequence: TGCGCCAGCAGTCAAAGGGGGCACAGGGGCGGCGGGGAGCTGTTTTTT.

This chain joins TRBV6-1 and TRBJ2-5, with D possibly being TRBD2 (6 bases). Germline assignment: CDR1 MNHNS and CDR2 SASEGT. The V end was cut by 1 base, the J end by 2 bases, with 11 bases between. This CDR3 is 15 amino acids long. CDR3 sequence reads: CASSEGGGTQETQYF. The CDR3 region has the DNA TGTGCCAGCAGTGAAGGTGGGGGGACTCAAGAGACCCAGTACTTC.

The chain joins TRBV6-5 to TRBJ1-1, with D uncertain. The germline V gene encodes CDR1 MNHEY and CDR2 SVGAGI. The V and J ends lost 2 bases and 5 bases respectively, with 12 bases between them. This CDR3 spans 14 amino acids. The CDR3 loop is CASSYDPQRTEAFF. CDR3 in DNA: TGTGCCAGCAGTTACGACCCCCAGAGGACTGAAGCTTTCTTT.

This chain connects TRBV5-1 to TRBJ1-3; 11 positions match TRBD1. The V gene's germline CDR1 is SGHRS and CDR2 YFSETQ. Trimming took 4 bases from V and 0 from J; bases not matched to a gene: 12. The CDR3 has 19 amino acids. The CDR3 DNA follows: TGCGCCAGCAGCCCGTGGGGACAGGGGGGCGCCAGCTCTGGAAACACCATATATTTT. It translates to CASSPWGQGGASSGNTIYF.

J is TRBJ2-2 and V is TRBV5-4; 7 nucleotides match TRBD2. Germline V gene sequence: CDR1 SGHNT, CDR2 YYREEE (reference sequence). CDR3 length: 14 amino acids. Trimming removed 1 base from V and 7 bases from J; junction bases left unmatched: 4. The CDR3 DNA reads TGTGCCAGCAGCTTGCGGCTAGCGGTCGGGGAGCTGTTTTTT. Its translation: CASSLRLAVGELFF.

The count of this clone is one. The V and J genes are TRBV5-6 and TRBJ1-5; 7 bases map to TRBD1. V gave up 4 bases and J gave up 6 bases; unmatched junction bases: 7. The CDR3 loop spans 14 amino acids. The germline gives CDR1 SGHDT, CDR2 YYEEEE. The CDR3 loop is CASSVGQVFQPQHF. The CDR3 DNA reads TGTGCCAGCAGCGTTGGACAGGTATTTCAGCCCCAGCATTTT.

The V and J genes are TRBV2 and TRBJ1-1; D not resolved. V dropped 5 bases and J dropped 4 bases, with 8 bases sitting between them. CDR1 and CDR2 (germline): SNHLY, FYNNEI. There are 12 residues in the CDR3. The CDR3 DNA sequence: TGTGCCAGCAGTCCCCCCATCACTGAAGCTTTCTTT. Its protein is CASSPPITEAFF.

The chain couples TRBV6-6 to TRBJ1-1; the D gene is possibly TRBD1 (5 bases). The V and J ends lost 2 bases and 1 base respectively, with 11 bases between them. Germline CDR1 reads MNHNY; CDR2 reads SVGAGI (reference sequence). The CDR3 extends over 15 amino acids. In nucleotides, the CDR3 is TGTGCCAGCAGTTACGGGGTGGGGGGGAACACTGAAGCTTTCTTT. Encoded protein: CASSYGVGGNTEAFF.

The chain employs TRBV2 and TRBJ1-2; 7 nucleotides agree with TRBD1. The V segment lost 4 bases and the J segment 6 bases; nucleotides outside the gene matches: 2. The CDR3 covers 12 residues. The germline V gene has CDR1 SNHLY and CDR2 FYNNEI. The CDR3 loop is CASSGQGDGYTF. The CDR3 region has the DNA TGTGCCAGCAGTGGGCAGGGGGATGGCTACACCTTC. The whole variable domain, remainder taken from reference TRBV2 and TRBJ1-2, is EPEVTQTPSHQVTQMGQEVILRCVPISNHLYFYWYRQILGQKVEFLVSFYNNEISEKSEIFDDQFSVERPDGSNFTLKIRSTKLEDSAMYFCASSGQGDGYTFGSGTRLTVV.

This chain uses TRBV7-3 with TRBJ2-3; tentative D call: TRBD2 (6 bases). CDR1 SGHTA and CDR2 FQGTGA come from the germline V gene. The CDR3 extends over 14 amino acids. V dropped 5 bases and J dropped 0 bases, with 9 bases sitting between them. The CDR3, as DNA: TGTGCCAGCAGCCCCGGGACTAGCACAGATACGCAGTATTTT. The encoded protein is CASSPGTSTDTQYF.

This clone appeared a single time. The J gene is TRBJ1-2, the V gene TRBV9; 7 positions agree with TRBD1. The CDR3 totals 15 residues. V dropped 0 bases and J dropped 6; count of bases not matched to a gene: 8. Germline V gives CDR1 SGDLS, CDR2 YYNGEE. CDR3: CASSVEGADIDGYTF. CDR3 DNA sequence: TGTGCCAGCAGCGTAGAGGGGGCGGACATAGATGGCTACACCTTC.

This clone has only a few counts. This chain joins TRBV2 and TRBJ1-1; 7 nucleotides agree with TRBD1. In germline, CDR1 is SNHLY, CDR2 FYNNEI. This CDR3 has 16 residues. V lost 7 bases, J lost 0 bases, and 11 bases stayed unmatched. This chain's CDR3 is CASIRDRAFMNTEAFF. The CDR3 DNA reads TGTGCCAGCATTCGGGACAGAGCTTTCATGAACACTGAAGCTTTCTTT.